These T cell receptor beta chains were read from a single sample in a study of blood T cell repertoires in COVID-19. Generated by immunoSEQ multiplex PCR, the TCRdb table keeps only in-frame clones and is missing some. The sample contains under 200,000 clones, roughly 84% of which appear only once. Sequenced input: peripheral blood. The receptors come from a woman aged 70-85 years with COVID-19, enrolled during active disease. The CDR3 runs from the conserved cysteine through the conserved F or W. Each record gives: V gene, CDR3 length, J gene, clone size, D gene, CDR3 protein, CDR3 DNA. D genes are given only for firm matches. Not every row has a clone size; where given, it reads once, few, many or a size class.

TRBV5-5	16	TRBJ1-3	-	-	CASSGGGSLSGNTIYF	TGTGCCAGCAGCGGCGGCGGCAGCCTCTCTGGAAACACCATATATTTT
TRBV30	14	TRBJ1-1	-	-	CAWTRAGGNTEAFF	TGTGCCTGGACTCGCGCTGGAGGGAACACTGAAGCTTTCTTT
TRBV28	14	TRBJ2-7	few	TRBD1	CASSRPGGIYEQYF	TGTGCCAGCAGCAGACCAGGGGGTATCTACGAGCAGTACTTC
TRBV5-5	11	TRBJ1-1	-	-	CASRQNTEAFF	TGTGCCAGCAGACAGAACACTGAAGCTTTCTTT
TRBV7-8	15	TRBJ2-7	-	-	CASRPDSSEWYEQYF	TGTGCCAGCAGACCAGACAGCTCGGAGTGGTACGAGCAGTACTTC
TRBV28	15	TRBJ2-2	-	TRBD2	CASVTSGRDGGELFF	TGTGCCAGCGTAACTAGCGGGAGGGACGGCGGGGAGCTGTTTTTT
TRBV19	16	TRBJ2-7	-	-	CASSIIASSPSYEQYF	TGTGCCAGTAGTATAATAGCGTCTTCCCCTTCCTACGAGCAGTACTTC
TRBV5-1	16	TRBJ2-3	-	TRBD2	CASSLEIAGGIDTQYF	TGCGCCAGCAGCTTGGAGATAGCGGGAGGAATAGATACGCAGTATTTT
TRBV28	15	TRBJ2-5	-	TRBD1	CASGYRDRPQETQYF	TGTGCCAGCGGCTACCGGGACAGACCCCAAGAGACCCAGTACTTC
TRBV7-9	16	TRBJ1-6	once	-	CASSLAPPGENSPLHF	TGTGCCAGCAGCTTAGCGCCTCCAGGGGAGAATTCACCCCTCCACTTT
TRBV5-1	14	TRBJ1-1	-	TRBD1	CASSLQGPSTEAFF	TGCGCCAGCAGCTTACAGGGGCCAAGCACTGAAGCTTTCTTT
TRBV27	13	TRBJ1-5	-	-	CASSRTGNQPQHF	TGTGCCAGCAGCCGGACGGGGAATCAGCCCCAGCATTTT
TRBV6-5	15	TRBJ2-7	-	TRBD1	CASSYPGQGRREQYF	TGTGCCAGCAGTTACCCCGGACAGGGAAGGAGGGAGCAGTACTTC
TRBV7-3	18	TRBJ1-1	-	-	CASSLTDLRGSGNTEAFF	TGTGCCAGCAGCTTAACCGACCTCAGGGGAAGTGGGAACACTGAAGCTTTCTTT
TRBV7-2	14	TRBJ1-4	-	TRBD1	CASSMTGGNEKLFF	TGTGCCAGCAGTATGACAGGGGGCAATGAAAAACTGTTTTTT
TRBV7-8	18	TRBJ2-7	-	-	CASSLVWFMGQGFHEQYF	TGTGCCAGCAGCTTAGTCTGGTTTATGGGCCAAGGCTTCCACGAGCAGTACTTC
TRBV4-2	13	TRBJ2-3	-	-	CASSRAGADTQYF	TGTGCCAGCAGCCGTGCTGGGGCCGATACGCAGTATTTT
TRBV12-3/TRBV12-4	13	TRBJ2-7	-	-	CASSLWTTDEQYF	TGTGCCAGCAGTTTATGGACTACTGACGAGCAGTACTTC
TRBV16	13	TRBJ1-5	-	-	CASSQGEIQPQHF	TGTGCCAGCAGCCAAGGTGAGATACAGCCCCAGCATTTT
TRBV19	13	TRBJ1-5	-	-	CASSILIDQPQHF	TGTGCCAGTAGTATCCTCATAGATCAGCCCCAGCATTTT
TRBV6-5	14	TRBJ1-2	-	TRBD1	CASRRDSSNYGYTF	TGTGCCAGCAGACGGGACAGCTCTAACTATGGCTACACCTTC
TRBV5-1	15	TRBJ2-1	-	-	CASSLPGLLYNEQFF	TGCGCCAGCAGCCTGCCAGGACTACTTTACAATGAGCAGTTCTTC
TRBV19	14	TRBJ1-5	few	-	CASTDPIRYQPQHF	TGTGCCAGTACAGATCCCATTCGATATCAGCCCCAGCATTTT
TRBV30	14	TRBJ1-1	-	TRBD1	CAWSLRTGTSEAFF	TGTGCCTGGAGCCTCCGGACAGGGACTTCAGAAGCTTTCTTT
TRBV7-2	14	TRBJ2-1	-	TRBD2	CASSLQLAGNEQFF	TGTGCCAGCAGCTTACAGTTAGCGGGGAATGAGCAGTTCTTC
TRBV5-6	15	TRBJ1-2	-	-	CASSEGRGSNYGYTF	TGTGCCAGCAGCGAAGGTCGAGGATCCAACTATGGCTACACCTTC
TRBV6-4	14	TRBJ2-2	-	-	CASSEMGGAGELFF	TGTGCCAGCAGCGAGATGGGGGGAGCCGGGGAGCTGTTTTTT
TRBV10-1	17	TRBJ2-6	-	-	CASGGTGETSGANVLTF	TGCGCCAGCGGCGGTACGGGGGAAACTTCTGGGGCCAACGTCCTGACTTTC
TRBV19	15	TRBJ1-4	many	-	CASSIGGSLNEKLFF	TGTGCCAGTAGTATCGGAGGGTCCCTCAATGAAAAACTGTTTTTT
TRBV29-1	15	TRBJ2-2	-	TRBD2	CSVAIAGALTGELFF	TGCAGCGTAGCTATAGCGGGAGCCCTCACCGGGGAGCTGTTTTTT
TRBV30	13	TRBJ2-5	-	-	CAWIDDGEETQYF	TGTGCCTGGATCGATGACGGGGAAGAGACCCAGTACTTC
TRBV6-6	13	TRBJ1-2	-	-	CASSYREFYGYTF	TGTGCCAGCAGTTATCGAGAATTCTATGGCTACACCTTC
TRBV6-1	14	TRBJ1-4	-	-	CASSERGIPGKLFF	TGTGCCAGCAGTGAACGGGGGATTCCTGGAAAACTGTTTTTT
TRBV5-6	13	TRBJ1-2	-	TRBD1	CASSLTGDGGYTF	TGTGCCAGCAGCTTAACAGGGGATGGTGGCTACACCTTC
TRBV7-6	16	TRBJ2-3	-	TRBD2	CASSLRTGGDTDTQYF	TGTGCCAGCAGCTTAAGGACGGGAGGTGATACAGATACGCAGTATTTT
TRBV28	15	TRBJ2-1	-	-	CASSLRTNWRNEQFF	TGTGCCAGCAGTTTAAGGACGAATTGGAGGAATGAGCAGTTCTTC
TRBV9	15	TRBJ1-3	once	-	CASSVVPGSGNTIYF	TGTGCCAGCAGCGTAGTCCCAGGCTCTGGAAACACCATATATTTT
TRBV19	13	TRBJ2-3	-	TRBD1	CASSITGADTQYF	TGTGCCAGTAGTATAACAGGGGCAGATACGCAGTATTTT
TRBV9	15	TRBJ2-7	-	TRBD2	CASSPQAGVSYEQYF	TGTGCCAGCAGCCCCCAGGCGGGAGTCTCCTACGAGCAGTACTTC
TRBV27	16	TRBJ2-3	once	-	CASSFLTAGSTDTQYF	TGTGCCAGCAGTTTCCTAACAGCGGGTTCCACAGATACGCAGTATTTT
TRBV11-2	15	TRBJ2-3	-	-	CASNRLAATTDTQYF	TGTGCCAGCAACCGACTGGCAGCCACCACAGATACGCAGTATTTT
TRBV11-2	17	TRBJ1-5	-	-	CASSLPAETISNQPQHF	TGTGCCAGCAGCTTACCGGCAGAGACTATTAGCAATCAGCCCCAGCATTTT
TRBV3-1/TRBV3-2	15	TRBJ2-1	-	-	CASSPPSLSYNEQFF	TGTGCCAGCAGCCCCCCCTCCCTCTCCTACAATGAGCAGTTCTTC
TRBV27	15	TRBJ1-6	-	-	CASSSGGSENSPLHF	TGTGCCAGCAGTTCCGGGGGGTCAGAGAACTCACCCCTCCACTTT
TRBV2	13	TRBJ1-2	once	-	CASSEGRSDGYTF	TGTGCCAGCAGTGAAGGGAGGTCAGATGGCTACACCTTC
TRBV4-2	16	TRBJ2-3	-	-	CASSQEGDTSTDTQYF	TGTGCCAGCAGCCAAGAGGGAGATACATCCACAGATACGCAGTATTTT
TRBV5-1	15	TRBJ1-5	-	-	CASSLEGRADQPQHF	TGCGCCAGCAGCTTGGAGGGCAGGGCTGATCAGCCCCAGCATTTT
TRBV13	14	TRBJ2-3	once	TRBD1	CASSFQGVTDTQYF	TGTGCCAGCAGCTTTCAGGGGGTGACAGATACGCAGTATTTT
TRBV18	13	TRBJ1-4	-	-	CASSPTMSEKLFF	TGTGCCAGCTCACCCACCATGAGTGAAAAACTGTTTTTT
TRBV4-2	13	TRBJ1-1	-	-	CASSERGLPEAFF	TGTGCCAGCAGCGAACGGGGACTACCTGAAGCTTTCTTT
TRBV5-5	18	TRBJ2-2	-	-	CASSSGYGGSMDTGELFF	TGTGCCAGCAGCTCGGGGTACGGAGGGTCAATGGACACCGGGGAGCTGTTTTTT
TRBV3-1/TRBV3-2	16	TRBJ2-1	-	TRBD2	CASSQPGLANNNEQFF	TGTGCCAGCAGCCAACCGGGACTAGCGAATAACAATGAGCAGTTCTTC
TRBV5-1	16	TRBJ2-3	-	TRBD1	CASSLTGTGMSDTQYF	TGCGCCAGCAGCTTGACCGGGACAGGAATGTCAGATACGCAGTATTTT
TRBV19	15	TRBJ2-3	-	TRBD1	CASSILTGEQDTQYF	TGTGCCAGTAGTATATTGACAGGGGAACAAGATACGCAGTATTTT
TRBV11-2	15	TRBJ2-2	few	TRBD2	CASTKVRGDTGELFF	TGTGCCAGCACTAAGGTGCGGGGGGATACCGGGGAGCTGTTTTTT
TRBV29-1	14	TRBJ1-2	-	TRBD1	CSVDGTEYGYGYTF	TGCAGCGTTGATGGGACAGAGTATGGCTATGGCTACACCTTC
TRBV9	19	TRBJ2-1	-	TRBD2	CASSVVPSGVTATNNEQFF	TGTGCCAGCAGCGTAGTGCCCAGCGGGGTAACCGCGACGAACAATGAGCAGTTCTTC
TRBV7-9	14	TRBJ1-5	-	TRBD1	CASSLGQGSQPQHF	TGTGCCAGCAGCTTAGGACAGGGCAGTCAGCCCCAGCATTTT
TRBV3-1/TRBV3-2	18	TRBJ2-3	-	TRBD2	CASSHGTSGRGSTDTQYF	TGTGCCAGCAGCCACGGGACTAGCGGGAGGGGTTCCACAGATACGCAGTATTTT
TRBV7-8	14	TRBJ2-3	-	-	CASSLEQGTDTQYF	TGTGCCAGCAGCTTAGAGCAGGGCACAGATACGCAGTATTTT